The present entry profiles one TCR beta chain with its context. This specimen belongs to a study of monozygotic twins with inflammatory bowel disease. TCRdb reprocessed the 5' RACE reads and stores each CDR3 protein as one record, lacking DNA. Here the sample table reports about 160,000 distinct CDR3 sequences. Germline CDR1 reads MNHEY; CDR2 reads SMNVEV (reference sequence). The CDR3 length is 16 residues. The sample taken for sequencing was blood. V usage is TRBV27 and J usage is TRBJ1-2; TCRdb indicates TRBD1, and absent DNA this call remains unverified. The source of this sequence is a human donor with ulcerative colitis or Crohn's disease, or a healthy co-twin of an affected twin (not recorded which). The CDR3: CASTHYPSDSPYGYTF.